The source of this TCR beta chain is a study of CD8+CD57+ T cells in acquired aplastic anemia (dated by TCRdb to 2017 to 2018). The study in broad terms: Extracted DNA from sorted CD4+ and CD8+ cells averaged approximately 3 ug, ranging from about 0.17 to 30 ug. A CD8+CD57+ expansion meant a frequency higher than the mean frequency seen in healthy subjects.

Profiling of TCR beta VDJ combinations and CDR3 sequences used genomic DNA as the template. An Illumina HiSeq 2000 was the platform used for TCR repertoire sequencing. The paper's data handling went like this. TRBV/TRBJ rearrangement plots, CDR3 size and DJ length profiles, and Simpson's diversity index were used to evaluate the repertoires. The most abundant DNA sequence in the deep sequencing data was taken as the immunodominant clone. CDR3 amino acid sequences were screened for sharing across subjects and were compared with published repertoires and the VDJdb database. The raw public data were reprocessed by TCRdb itself: fastp quality trimming at Q25, MiXCR clonotype calling, in-frame beta chains only. Entries are consolidated by CDR3 protein sequence, retaining the most common genes and DNA. TCRdb, not the original authors, processed these V and J calls. Within this sample are 110,000 or so distinct CDR3 sequences, with 58% of them counted one time only. Roughly 28% of the sample rests with the top ten.

With respect to this clonotype: Its antigen specificity is not known. The sample holds no much larger clone one base away, and base qualities are not on file.

Expansion of CD8+CD57+ cells had been shown by flow cytometry in the patients chosen for sequencing. Every patient had severe acquired aplastic anemia, diagnosed using the International Study of Aplastic Anemia and Agranulocytosis and Camitta criteria. At the time blood was sampled, none of the patients had received any therapy. TCR repertoires of sorted CD4+ and CD8+ blood T cells from severe aplastic anemia patients and healthy subjects were deep-sequenced in the study. Patients were enrolled in the USA under clinicaltrials.gov protocols 00001620, 01623167, 00001397, 00071045, 00081523 and 00961064. Ficoll-Paque density gradient centrifugation was used to isolate peripheral blood mononuclear cells. Before DNA was extracted, CD4+ and CD8+ T cells were sorted using either FACS or magnetic beads. The study at large found these results: Around 30 CD8+ CDR3 sequences were found in both patients and controls but appeared to be highly expressed in patients and within the immunodominant clones of the patients. Patients and healthy controls showed no significant difference in CD8+ Simpson's diversity (P=0.060).

Its CDR3 holds 14 amino acids, cysteine through phenylalanine. CDR3 DNA is the only sequence kept; it has 42 bases, read in frame from the first base. Between the V and J ends, shortened by 4 bases and 4 bases respectively, the junction contains 11 bases. CDR1 is given as MNHEY and CDR2 as SMNVEV, both from the germline V gene (reference sequence). The receptor was isolated from a human donor with aplastic anemia. The chain uses TRBV27 and TRBJ1-5; TRBD1 is possibly the D segment (6 matching bases). The sequenced sample was sorted CD4+, CD8+, or CD8+CD57+ T cells (not recorded which) from PBMCs. The CDR3 sequence is CASSYGRGNQPQHF. In nucleotide form, the sequence is TGTGCCAGCAGTTATGGCAGGGGTAATCAGCCCCAGCATTTT.